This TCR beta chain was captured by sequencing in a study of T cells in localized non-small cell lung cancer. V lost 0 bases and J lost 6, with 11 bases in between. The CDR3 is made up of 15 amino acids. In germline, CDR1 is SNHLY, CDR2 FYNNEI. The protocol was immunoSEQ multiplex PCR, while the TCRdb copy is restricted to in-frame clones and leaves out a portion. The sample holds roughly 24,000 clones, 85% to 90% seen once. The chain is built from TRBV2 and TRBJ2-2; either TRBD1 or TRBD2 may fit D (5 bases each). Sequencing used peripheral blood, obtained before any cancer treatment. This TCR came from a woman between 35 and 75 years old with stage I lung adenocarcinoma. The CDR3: CASSEASGDPGELFF. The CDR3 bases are TGTGCCAGCAGTGAAGCCAGTGGGGACCCCGGGGAGCTGTTTTTT.